The 30 T cell receptor beta chains below come from one sample, sequenced in a study of early T cells in non-severe SARS-CoV-2 infection. TCRdb reprocessed the 5' RACE reads with MiXCR, giving one entry per CDR3 protein. The sample records approximately 77,000 distinct CDR3 sequences, roughly a sixth being singletons. Specimen: whole blood. The origin of the receptors is an adult who was a healthcare worker with PCR-confirmed SARS-CoV-2 infection or an uninfected control (not recorded which).

This clonotype occurred a few times. V usage is TRBV6-5 and J usage is TRBJ2-7, with TRBD1 matching 8 bases. The CDR3 length is 15 residues. Looked up from germline, CDR1 is MNHEY and CDR2 is SVGAGI. J was trimmed by 1 base and V by 5 bases; bases with no gene match: 7. The CDR3 nucleotides read TGTGCCAGCAGTCGCCACGGACAGGGTTCCTACGAGCAGTACTTC. Translated: CASSRHGQGSYEQYF.

The CDR3 loop is CASSVGDSAYEQYF. CDR3 coding DNA: TGTGCCAGCAGCGTTGGGGACAGCGCCTACGAGCAGTACTTC. This chain uses TRBV9 with TRBJ2-7; 7 bases agree with TRBD1. The germline V gene encodes CDR1 SGDLS and CDR2 YYNGEE. The CDR3 is 14 amino acids. V trimming: 2 bases; J trimming: 2 bases; junction bases outside the gene matches: 4.

This clonotype has a count of ten or more. The chain has TRBV20-1 and TRBJ1-4; maybe TRBD1 (6 bases). This CDR3 spans 13 amino acids. CDR1 and CDR2 (germline): DFQATT, SNEGSKA (reference sequence). V was cut by 5 bases and J by 7 bases, with 14 bases left in between. Here the CDR3 DNA reads TGCAGTGCTGCAGGGGCCTCTGGTGAAAAACTGTTTTTT. Translating gives CSAAGASGEKLFF.

V and J are TRBV7-8 and TRBJ2-2; 10 bases match TRBD2. Trimming removed 4 bases from V and 4 bases from J; junction bases left unmatched: 18. CDR1 SGHVS and CDR2 FQNEAQ come from the germline V gene. The CDR3 spans 20 residues. CDR3 coding DNA: TGTGCCAGCAGCTCGCAAATTGTGGGGGGTGTAGCGGGAGGCACCGGGGAGCTGTTTTTT. Its protein product is CASSSQIVGGVAGGTGELFF.

In this sample, this clonotype turned up many times. This sequence joins TRBV7-6 and TRBJ2-7, with 9 bases fitting TRBD2. CDR1 and CDR2 from the germline V gene are SGHVS and FNYEAQ. J was trimmed by 1 base and V by 1 base; bases with no gene match: 8. This CDR3 has 17 amino acids. The CDR3 DNA reads TGTGCCAGCAGCTTAGGCGTTGGGCGGGGGGGTTCCTACGAGCAGTACTTC. Translated: CASSLGVGRGGSYEQYF.

This clonotype was detected a few times. The J gene is TRBJ1-5, the V gene TRBV20-1, with no clear D. V dropped 0 bases and J dropped 2 bases, with 14 bases sitting between them. Germline V CDR1 and CDR2: DFQATT, SNEGSKA (reference sequence). The CDR3 runs 16 residues. The DNA of the CDR3 is TGCAGTGCTAGAGATTTGGCCATAGCTGGCAATCAGCCCCAGCATTTT. The encoded protein is CSARDLAIAGNQPQHF.

This clonotype turned up a few times. The J gene is TRBJ1-2, the V gene TRBV19; D remains ambiguous. Trimming stripped 9 bases from V and 4 bases from J, with 12 bases between. The CDR3 is 12 amino acids. Germline CDR1 reads LNHDA; CDR2 reads SQIVND (reference sequence). CDR3 DNA sequence: TGTGCCAGCCCGGCGGCTTTCTATGGCTACACCTTC. This codes for CASPAAFYGYTF.

The rearrangement joins TRBV20-1 to TRBJ2-7, with D uncertain. There are 11 residues in the CDR3. V gave up 5 bases and J gave up 0 bases, with 5 bases separating them. Germline V gene lookup returns CDR1 DFQATT and CDR2 SNEGSKA (reference sequence). The DNA of the CDR3 is TGCAGTGCTCACAGCTCCTACGAGCAGTACTTC. The encoded protein is CSAHSSYEQYF.

The V gene is TRBV24-1, the J gene TRBJ2-5, with D perhaps TRBD2 (6 bases). V was trimmed by 0 bases and J by 3 bases, leaving 10 bases between them. Looked up from germline, CDR1 is KGHDR and CDR2 is SFDVKD. CDR3 length: 15 residues. The CDR3 is CATSDLQEGKETQYF. The CDR3 DNA follows: TGTGCCACCAGTGATTTGCAGGAGGGCAAAGAGACCCAGTACTTC.

The sample holds a few counts of this clonotype. The chain joins TRBV27 to TRBJ2-7; D is uncertain. With 5 bases removed from V and 4 bases from J, the gap between germline ends came to 15 bases. This CDR3 is 14 amino acids long. Germline V lookup: CDR1 MNHEY, CDR2 SMNVEV (reference sequence). This CDR3 is CASSPRAAAYEQYF. Written as DNA, the CDR3 is TGTGCCAGCAGTCCCCGGGCCGCCGCATACGAGCAGTACTTC.

The genes are TRBV12-3 or TRBV12-4 and TRBJ1-4; weak D call: TRBD1 (5 bases). V lost 2 bases and J lost 8, with 18 bases in between. The CDR3 is 16 amino acids. The CDR3: CASSLSFGAEAEKLFF. CDR3 DNA: TGTGCCAGCAGTTTATCCTTCGGGGCCGAGGCCGAAAAACTGTTTTTT.

The chain couples TRBV11-3 to TRBJ2-1, with 7 bases aligning to TRBD1. CDR1 SGHNT and CDR2 YENEEA come from the germline V gene. This CDR3 region has 17 residues. The V segment lost 5 bases and the J segment 1 base; nucleotides outside the gene matches: 11. The CDR3 DNA follows: TGTGCCAGCAGCGAACTGGACAGGCCCGAGTCCTACAATGAGCAGTTCTTC. Translation gives CASSELDRPESYNEQFF.

This clonotype has more than one count but fewer than ten. The gene calls are TRBV29-1 and TRBJ2-1; D not certain. Trimming cost V 4 bases and J 8 bases, with 18 bases left between them. The CDR3 runs to 14 residues. Germline CDR1 is SQVTM and CDR2 is ANQGSEA. The CDR3 nucleotides are TGCAGCGTTGGGAAGATCTCGAAGTCGGATGAGCAGTTCTTC. Protein sequence: CSVGKISKSDEQFF.

About this clonotype: Compared with germline, one end of the junction differs, possibly owing to a read error. This chain joins TRBV4-3 and TRBJ2-7; no definite D call. This CDR3 is 15 amino acids long. The germline V gene encodes CDR1 LGHNA and CDR2 YSLEER. The CDR3 DNA follows: TGCGCCAGCAACCAAGATTTACTCTTAATCTACGAGCAGTACTTC. It yields the protein CASNQDLLLIYEQYF.

CDR3 coding DNA: TGTGCCAGCAGCCCCACGAGCTGGGAGCAGTTCTTC. Encoded protein: CASSPTSWEQFF. V gene TRBV7-9 combines with J gene TRBJ2-1; D is unresolved. With 5 bases removed from V and 10 bases from J, the gap between germline ends came to 12 bases. This CDR3 spans 12 amino acids. CDR1 and CDR2 (germline): SEHNR, FQNEAQ (reference sequence).

In this sample, this clonotype turned up many times. The V gene is TRBV7-9, the J gene TRBJ2-5, with D perhaps matching TRBD1 or TRBD2 (6 bases each). The V end lost 4 bases, the J end lost 7 bases, and 10 bases lay between the germline ends. Germline-derived CDR1 and CDR2 are SEHNR and FQNEAQ (reference sequence). CDR3 size: 12 residues. The CDR3 nucleotides are TGTGCCAGCAGCTCGGGGGCCCCGACCCAGTACTTC. It yields the protein CASSSGAPTQYF.

This clonotype was seen at least ten times. CDR3 in amino acids: CASSLIIRQGRSGELFF. CDR3 nucleotides: TGTGCCAGCAGCTTAATAATCCGACAGGGGAGGTCCGGGGAGCTGTTTTTT. This chain links TRBV7-8 with TRBJ2-2; 8 bases line up with TRBD1. V lost 2 bases, J lost 6 bases, and 11 bases stayed unmatched. The CDR3 has 17 residues. Germline V lookup: CDR1 SGHVS, CDR2 FQNEAQ.

The chain joins TRBV28 to TRBJ2-5; 12 positions match TRBD2. Germline V lookup: CDR1 MDHEN, CDR2 SYDVKM. The J segment lost 5 bases and the V segment lost 4 bases, leaving 11 bases of the junction unmatched. The CDR3 contains 17 residues. The CDR3 protein is CASSSPSSSGGAETQYF. CDR3 DNA sequence: TGTGCCAGCAGTTCCCCCTCGTCTAGCGGGGGGGCGGAGACCCAGTACTTC.

The genes are TRBV4-1 and TRBJ2-2; D not certain. The CDR3 has 15 amino acids. The germline V gene encodes CDR1 MGHRA and CDR2 YSYEKL. Trimming cost V 0 bases and J 4 bases, with 9 bases left between them. In DNA, the CDR3 is TGCGCCAGCAGCCAAGAGGTCTATCGCACCGGGGAGCTGTTTTTT. Its protein product is CASSQEVYRTGELFF.

There are many counts of this clonotype. The rearrangement uses TRBV28 and TRBJ1-1; no firm D call. V lost 3 bases, J lost 4 bases, and 12 bases lay in between. Germline V gives CDR1 MDHEN, CDR2 SYDVKM. The CDR3 contains 14 residues. The CDR3 region has the DNA TGTGCCAGCAGTTTTGGCGTTCTTCCCACTGAAGCTTTCTTT. The encoded protein is CASSFGVLPTEAFF.

The CDR3 DNA follows: TGTGCCAGCGCGGGACAGGGGATCTCCACTGAAGCTTTCTTT. It is translated as CASAGQGISTEAFF. This chain uses TRBV6-6 with TRBJ1-1; TRBD1 agrees at 10 bases. V dropped 8 bases and J dropped 4; count of bases not matched to a gene: 7. Germline CDR1 reads MNHNY; CDR2 reads SVGAGI (reference sequence). The CDR3 contains 14 residues.

The gene calls are TRBV18 and TRBJ1-2; D is uncertain. V shed 6 bases and J shed 0 bases, with 5 bases lying between them. CDR3 length: 12 residues. Germline lookup yields CDR1 KGHSH and CDR2 LQKENI. The CDR3 is CASSPTNYGYTF. The CDR3 DNA sequence: TGTGCCAGCTCGCCTACTAACTATGGCTACACCTTC.

This chain links TRBV7-3 with TRBJ2-3; D unclear. Germline V gives CDR1 SGHTA, CDR2 FQGTGA. CDR3 length: 14 amino acids. V was cut by 1 base and J by 0 bases, with 5 bases left in between. CDR3 nucleotides: TGTGCCAGCAGCTTAATTCCCAGCACAGATACGCAGTATTTT. Its protein product is CASSLIPSTDTQYF.

This clonotype was found a few times. The chain combines TRBV7-9 with TRBJ1-2; no reliable D call. This CDR3 spans 14 amino acids. CDR1 is SEHNR, CDR2 FQNEAQ, per germline (reference sequence). V was trimmed by 1 base and J by 4 bases, leaving 10 bases between them. CDR3 sequence: CASSLDVAIYGYTF. The DNA for the CDR3 is TGTGCCAGCAGCTTAGACGTGGCGATCTATGGCTACACCTTC.

J is TRBJ2-5 and V is TRBV7-6; D is unresolved. Germline CDR1 is SGHVS and CDR2 is FNYEAQ. V lost 2 bases to trimming and J lost 4 bases, with 11 bases between them. The CDR3 is 14 residues long. DNA for the CDR3: TGTGCCAGCAGCTTAAGTTCCGGGCCAGAGACCCAGTACTTC. It specifies CASSLSSGPETQYF.

This clonotype was seen more than once but under ten times. This chain connects TRBV5-4 to TRBJ2-3; TRBD2 matches 8 bases. Germline CDR1 SGHNT, CDR2 YYREEE (reference sequence). J was trimmed by 3 bases and V by 0 bases; bases with no gene match: 3. The CDR3 is made up of 15 amino acids. The CDR3 DNA reads as TGTGCCAGCAGCTTGGAGTCTAGCGGGACAGATACGCAGTATTTT. It specifies CASSLESSGTDTQYF.

A few counts support this clonotype. The chain joins TRBV12-3 or TRBV12-4 to TRBJ2-7, with TRBD2 as a possible D gene (5 bases). The V end was cut by 5 bases, the J end by 4 bases, with 15 bases between. The CDR3 has 14 residues. CDR3 DNA sequence: TGTGCCAGCAGTGGCCAGCGGCCCTCGTACGAGCAGTACTTC. Its protein product is CASSGQRPSYEQYF.

This chain uses TRBV7-8 with TRBJ1-6; weak D call: TRBD1 (5 bases). CDR1 is SGHVS and CDR2 is FQNEAQ in the germline V gene. Between the trimmed V and J ends, which lost 1 base and 9 bases, there was a span of 13 bases. This CDR3 has 15 residues. This CDR3 reads CASSLGGGSTSPLHF. CDR3 nucleotides: TGTGCCAGCAGCTTAGGTGGGGGATCAACTTCACCCCTCCACTTT.

Of note for this clonotype: A much larger clone differs from this one at a single base, so this may be a read error. The chain couples TRBV14 to TRBJ2-2; the D is unclear. This CDR3 has 14 amino acids. Germline CDR1 is SGHDN and CDR2 is FVKESK. In DNA form, the CDR3 reads TGTTCCAGCAGCCAAGATCGGTACACCGGGGAGCTGTTTTTT. Its protein product is CSSSQDRYTGELFF.

This clonotype came up a few times. V usage is TRBV12-3 or TRBV12-4 and J usage is TRBJ1-5; D unclear. The ends were cut back, 8 bases at V and 0 bases at J, with 8 bases in the middle. This CDR3 contains 13 residues. CDR3 amino acids: CASQRDSNQPQHF. The CDR3, as DNA: TGTGCCAGCCAACGGGATAGCAATCAGCCCCAGCATTTT.